This TCR beta chain was profiled in a study of cytomegalovirus exposure and HLA in healthy donors. The study's findings and limits: In a later analysis, an Asian-associated ancestry cluster reportedly showed fewer N-insertions than the approximately 660-donor mean. Specific recognition of CMV antigens was confirmed in vitro for a few chains (all CMV-associated).

With regard to this clone: Its specificity is not known.

Primers: 60 Vbeta forward and 13 Jbeta reverse. TCRdb's table, derived via immunoSEQ multiplex PCR, lists solely in-frame clones and lacks some. The sample shows 250,000 to 350,000 clones, 86% of them seen only once. From germline, CDR1 is SGHRS and CDR2 YFSETQ. The CDR3 extends over 16 amino acids. The rearrangement links TRBV5-1 to TRBJ2-5; 9 positions match TRBD1. The tail of the sequence fits TRBJ2-7 better, so the J call may be wrong. The sequence derives from a man in his forties or fifties in good health and CMV-seropositive. The source material was PBMCs. The CDR3 reads CASSLDSRTGDYEQYF. In DNA form, the CDR3 reads TGCGCCAGCAGCTTGGATAGCCGGACAGGGGATTACGAGCAGTACTTC.